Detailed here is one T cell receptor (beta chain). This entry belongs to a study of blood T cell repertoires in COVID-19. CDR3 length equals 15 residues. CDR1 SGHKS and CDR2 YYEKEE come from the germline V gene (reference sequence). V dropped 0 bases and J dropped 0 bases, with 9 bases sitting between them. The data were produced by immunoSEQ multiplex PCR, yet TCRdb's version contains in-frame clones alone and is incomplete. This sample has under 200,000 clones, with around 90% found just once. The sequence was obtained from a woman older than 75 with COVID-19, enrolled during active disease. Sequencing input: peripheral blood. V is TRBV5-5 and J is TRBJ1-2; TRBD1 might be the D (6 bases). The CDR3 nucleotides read TGTGCCAGCAGCTTGGAGGACAGAGCTAACTATGGCTACACCTTC. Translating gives CASSLEDRANYGYTF.